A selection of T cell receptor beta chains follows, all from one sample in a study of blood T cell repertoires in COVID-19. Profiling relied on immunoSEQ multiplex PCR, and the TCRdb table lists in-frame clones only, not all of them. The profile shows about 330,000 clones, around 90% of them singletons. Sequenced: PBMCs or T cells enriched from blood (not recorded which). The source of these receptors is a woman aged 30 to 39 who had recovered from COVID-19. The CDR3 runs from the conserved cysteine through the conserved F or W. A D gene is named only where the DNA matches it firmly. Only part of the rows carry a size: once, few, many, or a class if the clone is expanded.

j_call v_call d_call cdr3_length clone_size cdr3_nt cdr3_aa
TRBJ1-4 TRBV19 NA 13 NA TGTGCCAGTAGTTCCCAGGGTAATGAAAAACTGTTTTTT CASSSQGNEKLFF
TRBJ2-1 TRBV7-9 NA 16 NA TGTGCCAGCAGCTTAATCCAAGGACTCCCCTACAATGAGCAGTTCTTC CASSLIQGLPYNEQFF
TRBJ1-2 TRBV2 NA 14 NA TGTGCCAGCAGCCCTTTACAGGGAAACTATGGCTACACCTTC CASSPLQGNYGYTF
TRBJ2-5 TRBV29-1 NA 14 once TGCAGCGTTGTGTTCTCGGGGACTGCAGAGACCCAGTACTTC CSVVFSGTAETQYF
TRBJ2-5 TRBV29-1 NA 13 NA TGCAGCGTCCTTCACACAGGGAGAGAGACCCAGTACTTC CSVLHTGRETQYF
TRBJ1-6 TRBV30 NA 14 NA TGTGCCTGGTCCGCGGCCTCCTATAATTCACCCCTCCACTTT CAWSAASYNSPLHF
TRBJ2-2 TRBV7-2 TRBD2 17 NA TGTGCCAGCAGACCACCCGGGCTAGCGGGGGGTGGCGGGGAGCTGTTTTTT CASRPPGLAGGGGELFF
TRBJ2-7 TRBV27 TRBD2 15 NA TGTGCCAGCAGCTCCCTAGCGGGAGTCGTTTACGAGCAGTACTTC CASSSLAGVVYEQYF
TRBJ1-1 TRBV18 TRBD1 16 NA TGTGCCAGCTCACCACCAACCAGGGGGCCATCAGGCGAAGCTTTCTTT CASSPPTRGPSGEAFF
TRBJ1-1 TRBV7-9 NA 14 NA TGTGCCAGCAGCTCCCGAGTGTTCGGGGGGGAAGCTTTCTTT CASSSRVFGGEAFF
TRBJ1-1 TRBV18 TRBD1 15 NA TGTGCCAGCTCAAGACAGGGGCCTATGAACACTGAAGCTTTCTTT CASSRQGPMNTEAFF
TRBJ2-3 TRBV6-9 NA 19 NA TGTGCCAGCAGCCCCGGGACACCCGTAACCGTAAGGAACACAGATACGCAGTATTTT CASSPGTPVTVRNTDTQYF
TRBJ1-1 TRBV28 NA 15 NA TGTGCCAGCAGTTTATGGGGCACAGCAGACACTGAAGCTTTCTTT CASSLWGTADTEAFF
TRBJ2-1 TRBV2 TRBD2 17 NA TGTGCCAGCAGTGAACTAGCTAGCGGGAGTGTTCGCAATGAGCAGTTCTTC CASSELASGSVRNEQFF
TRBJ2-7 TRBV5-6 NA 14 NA TGTGCCAGCAGCTTGGCCGTAGTTACCTACGAGCAGTACTTC CASSLAVVTYEQYF
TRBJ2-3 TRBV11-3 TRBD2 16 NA TGTGCCAGCAGCTCCCTTACTAGCGGGGGGCCAGATACGCAGTATTTT CASSSLTSGGPDTQYF
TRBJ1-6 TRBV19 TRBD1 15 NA TGTGCCAGTAGTAAACAGGGGGAATATAATTCACCCCTCCACTTT CASSKQGEYNSPLHF
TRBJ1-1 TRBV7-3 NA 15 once TGTGCCAGCAGCTTACAGGGGTCGATGGACACTGAAGCTTTCTTT CASSLQGSMDTEAFF
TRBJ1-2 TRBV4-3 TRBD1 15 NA TGCGCCAGCAGCCAAGGGGCGACAGGGCTCTATGGCTACACCTTC CASSQGATGLYGYTF